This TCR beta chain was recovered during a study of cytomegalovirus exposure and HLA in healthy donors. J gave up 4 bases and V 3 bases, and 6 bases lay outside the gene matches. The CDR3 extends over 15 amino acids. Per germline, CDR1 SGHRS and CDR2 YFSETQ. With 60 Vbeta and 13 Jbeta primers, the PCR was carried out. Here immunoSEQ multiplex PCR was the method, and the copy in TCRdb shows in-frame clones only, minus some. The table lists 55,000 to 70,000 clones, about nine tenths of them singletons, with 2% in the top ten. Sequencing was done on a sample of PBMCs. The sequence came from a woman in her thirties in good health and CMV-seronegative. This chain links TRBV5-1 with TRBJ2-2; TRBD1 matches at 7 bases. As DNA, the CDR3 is TGCGCCAGCAGCTCCGGCAGGGGGAGCACCGGGGAGCTGTTTTTT. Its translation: CASSSGRGSTGELFF.